This TCR beta chain was captured in a study of blood T cell repertoires in COVID-19. Across the study: There were acute and convalescent COVID-19 samples, and they came from the United States, Italy and Spain. Sources were T cells, B-cell-depleted T cells, or PBMCs; the material itself was cDNA or gDNA.

This clone has only one observation. Original methodology: Amplification of reference gene primers was used by the study to estimate nucleated cell counts. Assay used: immunoSEQ multiplex PCR; TCRdb lists only in-frame clones, some missing. For V, J and clone size, that table is used; D and trimming come from the DNA. The sample carries 83,000 or so clones, roughly 86% recorded once. The CDR3 contains 16 residues. J lost 6 bases, V lost 3 bases, and 7 bases had no gene match. The sequence was collected from a human donor in a cohort sampled during active COVID-19. This chain uses TRBV23-1 with TRBJ2-4, with 11 bases aligning to TRBD1. TRBV23-1 is given ORF status, its function remaining uncertain. What was sequenced was peripheral blood. The CDR3 is CASSHRTGGAGNIQYF. DNA of the CDR3: TGCGCCAGCAGTCACCGGACAGGGGGCGCAGGAAACATTCAGTACTTC.